Each of the 11 T cell receptor beta chains below was sequenced from the same sample in a study of cytomegalovirus exposure and HLA in healthy donors. A multiplex PCR was run with 60 Vbeta primers and 13 Jbeta primers. Here immunoSEQ multiplex PCR was the method, and the copy in TCRdb shows in-frame clones only, minus some. Here the sample spans 100,000 or so clones, 65% to 80% being singletons. The sample consisted of PBMCs. The origin of the receptors is a man aged 35 to 55 in good health and CMV-seropositive.

This clone has a handful of counts. The V call is TRBV7-9, the J call TRBJ2-7; maybe TRBD1 (5 bases). From germline, CDR1 is SEHNR and CDR2 FQNEAQ (reference sequence). Deletions cut 5 bases from V and 1 base from J, with 9 bases between. The CDR3 is 13 residues long. DNA of the CDR3: TGTGCCAGCAGCGAATCAGGGTCCTACGAGCAGTACTTC. It specifies CASSESGSYEQYF.

The chain is built from TRBV5-4 and TRBJ1-1, with TRBD1 matching over 7 bases. V trimming: 0 bases; J trimming: 3 bases; junction bases outside the gene matches: 5. CDR1 and CDR2 from the germline V gene are SGHNT and YYREEE (reference sequence). This CDR3 has 15 amino acids. The CDR3 DNA is TGTGCCAGCAGCTTGGTGGACAGGCTGGACACTGAAGCTTTCTTT. It yields the protein CASSLVDRLDTEAFF.

The chain is built from TRBV6-5 and TRBJ2-1; 8 positions agree with TRBD2. Germline V gene lookup returns CDR1 MNHEY and CDR2 SVGAGI. CDR3 length: 15 residues. Trimming took 0 bases from V and 6 from J; bases not matched to a gene: 4. The CDR3 loop reads CASSYSPGLVNEQFF. The CDR3 DNA is TGTGCCAGCAGTTACTCCCCGGGACTAGTCAATGAGCAGTTCTTC.

The chain carries TRBV5-8 and TRBJ2-1; D remains unclear. Germline CDR1 and CDR2: SGHTS and YDEGEE. Trimming left V 2 bases short and J 0 bases short, with 9 bases between. The CDR3 length is 15 residues. The CDR3 spells CASSFTENSYNEQFF. CDR3 bases: TGTGCCAGCAGCTTCACAGAAAACTCCTACAATGAGCAGTTCTTC.

This chain uses TRBV6-5 with TRBJ1-3; D is uncertain. This CDR3 has 14 amino acids. Germline V CDR1 and CDR2: MNHEY, SVGAGI. V dropped 6 bases and J dropped 5 bases, with 14 bases sitting between them. The CDR3 sequence is CASRSTASRNTIYF. CDR3 in DNA: TGTGCCAGCAGGTCAACAGCTTCCAGAAACACCATATATTTT.

The chain recombines TRBV9 with TRBJ1-5; the match to TRBD1 covers 8 bases. The CDR3 totals 14 residues. The V and J ends lost 3 bases and 6 bases, in that order; junction bases with no gene match: 5. The germline gives CDR1 SGDLS, CDR2 YYNGEE. CDR3 sequence: CASSARDRSQPQHF. CDR3 in DNA: TGTGCCAGCAGCGCCCGGGACAGGTCTCAGCCCCAGCATTTT.

V usage is TRBV4-2 and J usage is TRBJ2-7, with 7 bases aligning to TRBD1. Germline lookup yields CDR1 LGHNA and CDR2 YNFKEQ. The ends lost 1 base at V and 5 bases at J; junction bases unmatched: 8. This CDR3 is built from 15 residues. CDR3 in amino acids: CASSQVYGQVDEQYF. The CDR3 coding sequence is TGTGCCAGCAGCCAAGTTTACGGACAGGTTGACGAGCAGTACTTC.

The chain carries TRBV5-1 and TRBJ2-2; D might be TRBD2 (6 bases). This CDR3 spans 14 amino acids. Germline CDR1 reads SGHRS; CDR2 reads YFSETQ. V dropped 2 bases and J dropped 5 bases, with 10 bases sitting between them. CDR3 protein: CASSFDGGTGELFF. As DNA, the CDR3 is TGCGCCAGCAGCTTCGACGGAGGGACCGGGGAGCTGTTTTTT. Drawing the rest from reference TRBV5-1 and TRBJ2-2, the complete variable domain is KAGVTQTPRYLIKTRGQQVTLSCSPISGHRSVSWYQQTPGQGLQFLFEYFSETQRNKGNFPGRFSGRQFSNSRSEMNVSTLELGDSALYLCASSFDGGTGELFFGEGSRLTVL.

The V and J genes are TRBV2 and TRBJ2-7, with TRBD1 matching 7 bases. The V and J ends lost 9 bases and 3 bases, in that order; junction bases with no gene match: 8. The germline V gene encodes CDR1 SNHLY and CDR2 FYNNEI. The CDR3 runs to 13 residues. CDR3 DNA: TGTGCCAGATCGACAGGGACGGGCTACGAGCAGTACTTC. Translation gives CARSTGTGYEQYF.

The sample holds a few counts of this clone. V and J are TRBV5-4 and TRBJ1-1; D not certain. Germline V CDR1 and CDR2: SGHNT, YYREEE (reference sequence). The CDR3 is 13 residues long. V was shortened by 5 bases and J by 7 bases, with 15 bases between the two germline ends. The DNA of the CDR3 is TGTGCCAGCAGGGCAGACACGATTTATGAAGCTTTCTTT. It specifies CASRADTIYEAFF.

CDR3 DNA: TGTGCCAGCAGCGCGCACCTCCGGGGGGACGGTTCACCCCTCCACTTT. Protein product: CASSAHLRGDGSPLHF. The V call is TRBV7-9, the J call TRBJ1-6; perhaps TRBD1 as D (5 bases). CDR3 length equals 16 residues. Germline CDR1 and CDR2: SEHNR and FQNEAQ (reference sequence). Trimming cost V 5 bases and J 9 bases, with 20 bases left between them.